The entry below describes one TCR beta chain. Its antigen remains unidentified. Prepared TCR beta cDNA libraries contained unique molecular identifiers. T cells numbering about 0.9 to 10 million yielded cDNA molecules that totaled some 500,000. TCRdb passed the PCR reads through MiXCR, listing each CDR3 protein once. This sample has approximately 770,000 distinct CDR3 sequences, with 46% found just once. The data derive from a study of post-analysis software for immune sequencing data. About the study: Both relapsing-remitting and secondary progressive multiple sclerosis featured among the disease courses, as did progressive-relapsing multiple sclerosis. Study-wide findings and caveats: A handful of TRBV segments were significantly more frequent in patients than in controls. TRBV5-6, TRBV5-1 and TRBV20-1 were among these segments. Controls' normalized Chao1 diversity significantly exceeded that of multiple sclerosis patients. Batch-mates among the samples co-clustered strongly by F measure.

The germline CDR1 and CDR2 sequences are LNHDA and SQIVND (reference sequence). This CDR3 contains 15 residues. V gave up 6 bases and J gave up 0 bases; unmatched junction bases: 2. This clonotype was obtained from a girl under 18 with multiple sclerosis. The V and J genes are TRBV19 and TRBJ1-4; 9 positions agree with TRBD1. The sample consisted of blood. As DNA, the CDR3 is TGTGCCAGTAGCCGGACAGGGGCAACTAATGAAAAACTGTTTTTT. Translation: CASSRTGATNEKLFF.